This T cell receptor (beta chain) was sequenced in a study of molecular identifiers for immune sequencing clone quantification. Whole-study results and caveats: Whereas naive cells kept under 1% of molecules in clones above 20 RNA copies, such clones held over 97% in effectors.

TCRdb independently ran MiXCR on the PCR reads; one entry per CDR3 protein. The table has approximately 320,000 distinct CDR3 sequences, roughly a quarter seen once. This clonotype was observed a few times. Its antigen remains unidentified. Sequenced input: naive CD8+ T cells from blood, with Jurkat cell RNA spiked in. Subset: FACS-sorted CD8+CD4-CCR7+CD45RA+ naive T cells. This clonotype was sampled from a human donor in good health. Some libraries in this study had Jurkat cell RNA spiked in.

The CDR3 loop is CASSRLAGTADYYNQPQHF. The CDR3, as DNA: TGTGCCAGCAGCAGATTGGCCGGGACAGCTGACTACTACAATCAGCCCCAGCATTTT. This chain links TRBV5-6 with TRBJ1-5; 7 nucleotides match TRBD1. Germline V gene data show CDR1 as SGHDT and CDR2 as YYEEEE. V lost 4 bases to trimming and J lost 3 bases; unmatched junction nucleotides: 19. The CDR3 covers 19 residues.